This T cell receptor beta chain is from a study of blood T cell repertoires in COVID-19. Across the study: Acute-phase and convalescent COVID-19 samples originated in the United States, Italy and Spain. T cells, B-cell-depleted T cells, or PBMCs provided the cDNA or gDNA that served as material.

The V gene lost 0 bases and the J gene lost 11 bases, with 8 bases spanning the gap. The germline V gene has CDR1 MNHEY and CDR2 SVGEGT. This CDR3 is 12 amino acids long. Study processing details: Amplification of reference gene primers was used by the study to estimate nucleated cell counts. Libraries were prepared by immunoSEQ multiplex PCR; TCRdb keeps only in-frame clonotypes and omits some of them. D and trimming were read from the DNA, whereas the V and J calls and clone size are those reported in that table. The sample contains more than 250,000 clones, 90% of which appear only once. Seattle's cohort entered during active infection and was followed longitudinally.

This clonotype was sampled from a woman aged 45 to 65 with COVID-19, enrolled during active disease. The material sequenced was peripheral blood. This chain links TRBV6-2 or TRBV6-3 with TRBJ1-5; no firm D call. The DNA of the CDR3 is TGTGCCAGCAGTTACTCATGGGAGACCCAGCATTTT. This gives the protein CASSYSWETQHF.